This T cell receptor (beta chain) was recorded in a study of blood T cell repertoires in COVID-19. Study-wide background: Both acute and convalescent COVID-19 samples were obtained from the United States, Italy and Spain. The cDNA or gDNA used as material had been derived from T cells, B-cell-depleted T cells, or PBMCs.

The trim removed 2 bases at V and 1 base at J, leaving 4 bases unmatched. CDR1 is SGHTA and CDR2 is FQGNSA in the germline V gene. CDR3 length: 15 amino acids. Per the original methods: Reference gene primer amplification gave nucleated cell count estimates. Clones were sequenced by immunoSEQ multiplex PCR, and TCRdb holds only the in-frame ones, with some missing. From that table come the V and J calls and clone size; the DNA was used to work out D and trimming. The table shows 200,000 to 250,000 clones, with about 83% occurring only once. The source is a woman aged 45-65 years with active or convalescent COVID-19. Material for sequencing was peripheral blood. The chain employs TRBV7-2 and TRBJ1-1; TRBD1 aligns across 7 bases. The CDR3 spells CASSLSRQGNTEAFF. The CDR3 coding sequence is TGTGCCAGCAGCTTATCCCGACAGGGGAACACTGAAGCTTTCTTT.